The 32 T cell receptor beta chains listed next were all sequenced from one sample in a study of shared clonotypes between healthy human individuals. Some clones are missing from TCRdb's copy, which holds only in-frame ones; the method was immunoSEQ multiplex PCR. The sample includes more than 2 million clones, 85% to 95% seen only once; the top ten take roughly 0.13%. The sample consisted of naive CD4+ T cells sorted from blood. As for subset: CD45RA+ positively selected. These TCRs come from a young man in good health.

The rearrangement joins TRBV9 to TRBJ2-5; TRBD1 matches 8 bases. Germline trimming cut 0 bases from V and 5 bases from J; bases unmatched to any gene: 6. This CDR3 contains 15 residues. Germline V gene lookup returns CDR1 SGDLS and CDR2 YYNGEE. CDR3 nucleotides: TGTGCCAGCAGCGTAGATGTGGGGACAGGCGAGACCCAGTACTTC. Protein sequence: CASSVDVGTGETQYF.

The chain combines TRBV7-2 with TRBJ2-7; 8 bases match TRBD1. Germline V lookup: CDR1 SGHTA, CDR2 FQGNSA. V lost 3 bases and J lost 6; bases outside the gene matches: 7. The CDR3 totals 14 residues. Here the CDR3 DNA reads TGTGCCAGCAGCTTGCAGGGGGCTTCCGGCGAGCAGTACTTC. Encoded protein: CASSLQGASGEQYF.

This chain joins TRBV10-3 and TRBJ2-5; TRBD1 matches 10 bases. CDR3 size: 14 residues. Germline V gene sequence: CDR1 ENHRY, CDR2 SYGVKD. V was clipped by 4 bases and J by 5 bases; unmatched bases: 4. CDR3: CAISGGQGMETQYF. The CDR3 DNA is TGTGCCATCAGTGGGGGACAGGGGATGGAGACCCAGTACTTC.

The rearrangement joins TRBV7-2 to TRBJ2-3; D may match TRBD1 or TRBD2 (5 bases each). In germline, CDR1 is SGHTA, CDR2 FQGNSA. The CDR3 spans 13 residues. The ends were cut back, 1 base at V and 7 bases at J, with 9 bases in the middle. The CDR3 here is CASSLGGDNTQYF. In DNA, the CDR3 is TGTGCCAGCAGCTTAGGAGGGGATAATACGCAGTATTTT.

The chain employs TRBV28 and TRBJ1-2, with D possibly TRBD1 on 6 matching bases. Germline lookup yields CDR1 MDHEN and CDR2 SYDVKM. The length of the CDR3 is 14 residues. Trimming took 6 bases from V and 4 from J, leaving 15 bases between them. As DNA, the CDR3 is TGTGCCAGCAGCGCTCAGGGGTTGGCCTATGGCTACACCTTC. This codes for CASSAQGLAYGYTF.

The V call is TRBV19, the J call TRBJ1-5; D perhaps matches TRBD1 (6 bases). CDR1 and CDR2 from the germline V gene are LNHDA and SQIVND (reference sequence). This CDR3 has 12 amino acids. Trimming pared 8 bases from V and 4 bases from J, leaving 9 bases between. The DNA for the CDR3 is TGTGCCAGTGTACAGGGTAATCAGCCCCAGCATTTT. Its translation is CASVQGNQPQHF. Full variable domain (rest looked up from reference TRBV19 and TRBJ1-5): DGGITQSPKYLFRKEGQNVTLSCEQNLNHDAMYWYRQDPGQGLRLIYYSQIVNDFQKGDIAEGYSVSREKKESFPLTVTSAQKNPTAFYLCASVQGNQPQHFGDGTRLSIL.

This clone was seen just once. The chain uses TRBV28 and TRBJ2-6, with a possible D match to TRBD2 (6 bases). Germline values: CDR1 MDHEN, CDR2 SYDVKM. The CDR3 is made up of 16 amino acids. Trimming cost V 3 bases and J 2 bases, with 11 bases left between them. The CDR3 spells CASSFHGEAGANVLTF. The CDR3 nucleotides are TGTGCCAGCAGTTTCCATGGGGAGGCTGGGGCCAACGTCCTGACTTTC. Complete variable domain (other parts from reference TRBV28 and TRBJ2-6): DVKVTQSSRYLVKRTGEKVFLECVQDMDHENMFWYRQDPGLGLRLIYFSYDVKMKEKGDIPEGYSVSREKKERFSLILESASTNQTSMYLCASSFHGEAGANVLTFGAGSRLTVL.

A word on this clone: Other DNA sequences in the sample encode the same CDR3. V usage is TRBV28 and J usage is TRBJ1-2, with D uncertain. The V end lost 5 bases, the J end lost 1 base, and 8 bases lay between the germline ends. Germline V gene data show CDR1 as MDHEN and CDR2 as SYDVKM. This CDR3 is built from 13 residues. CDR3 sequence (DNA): TGTGCCAGCAGTCGCACAGTTAACTATGGCTACACCTTC. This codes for CASSRTVNYGYTF.

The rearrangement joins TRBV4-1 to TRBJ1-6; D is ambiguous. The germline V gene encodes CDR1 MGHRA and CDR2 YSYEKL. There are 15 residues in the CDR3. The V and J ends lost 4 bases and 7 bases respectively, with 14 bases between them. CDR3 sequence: CASSPGADLNSPLHF. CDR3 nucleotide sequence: TGCGCCAGCAGCCCGGGTGCCGATTTGAATTCACCCCTCCACTTT.

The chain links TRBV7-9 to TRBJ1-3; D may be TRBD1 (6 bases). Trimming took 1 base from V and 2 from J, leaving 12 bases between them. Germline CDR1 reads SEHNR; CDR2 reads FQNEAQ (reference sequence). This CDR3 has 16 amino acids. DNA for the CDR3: TGTGCCAGCAGCTTAGATGGGACATCAGCTGGAAACACCATATATTTT. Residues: CASSLDGTSAGNTIYF.

CDR3 amino acids: CASSQDLGYGYTF. The CDR3 DNA sequence: TGCGCCAGCAGCCAAGATTTGGGCTATGGCTACACCTTC. The J gene is TRBJ1-2, the V gene TRBV4-1; D not resolved. This CDR3 region has 13 residues. V was trimmed by 0 bases and J by 4 bases, leaving 6 bases between them. From germline, CDR1 is MGHRA and CDR2 YSYEKL.

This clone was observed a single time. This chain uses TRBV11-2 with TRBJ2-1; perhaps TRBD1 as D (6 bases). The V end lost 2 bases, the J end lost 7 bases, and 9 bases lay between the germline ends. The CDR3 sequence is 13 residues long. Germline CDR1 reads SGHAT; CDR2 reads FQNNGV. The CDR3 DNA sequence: TGTGCCAGCAGCTTACTCAGGGGTAATGAGCAGTTCTTC. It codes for CASSLLRGNEQFF.

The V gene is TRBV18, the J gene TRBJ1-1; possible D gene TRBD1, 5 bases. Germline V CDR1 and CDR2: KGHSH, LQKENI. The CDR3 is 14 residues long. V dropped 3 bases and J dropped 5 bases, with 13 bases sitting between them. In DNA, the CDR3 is TGTGCCAGCTCACCCGGGGCCCCCGCTACTGAAGCTTTCTTT. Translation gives CASSPGAPATEAFF.

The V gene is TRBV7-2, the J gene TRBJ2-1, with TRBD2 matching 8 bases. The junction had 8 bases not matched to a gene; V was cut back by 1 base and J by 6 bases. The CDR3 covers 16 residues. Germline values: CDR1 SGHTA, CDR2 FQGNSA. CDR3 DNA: TGTGCCAGCAGCTTAGGTCGGAGCGGGAGATTCAATGAGCAGTTCTTC. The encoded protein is CASSLGRSGRFNEQFF.

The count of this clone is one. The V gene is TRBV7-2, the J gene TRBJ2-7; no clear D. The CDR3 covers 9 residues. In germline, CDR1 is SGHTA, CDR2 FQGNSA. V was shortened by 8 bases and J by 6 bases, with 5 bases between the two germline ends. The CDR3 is CASAPEQYF. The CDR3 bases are TGTGCCAGCGCACCCGAGCAGTACTTC. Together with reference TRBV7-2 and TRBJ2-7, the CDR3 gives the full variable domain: GAGVSQSPSNKVTEKGKDVELRCDPISGHTALYWYRQSLGQGLEFLIYFQGNSAPDKSGLPSDRFSAERTGGSVSTLTIQRTQQEDSAVYLCASAPEQYFGPGTRLTVT.

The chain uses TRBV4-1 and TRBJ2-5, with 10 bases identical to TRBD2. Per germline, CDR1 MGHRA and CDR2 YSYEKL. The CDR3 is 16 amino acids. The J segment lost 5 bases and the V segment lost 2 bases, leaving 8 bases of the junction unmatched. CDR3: CASSQTPSGGYETQYF. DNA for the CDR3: TGCGCCAGCAGCCAAACTCCTAGCGGGGGATATGAGACCCAGTACTTC.

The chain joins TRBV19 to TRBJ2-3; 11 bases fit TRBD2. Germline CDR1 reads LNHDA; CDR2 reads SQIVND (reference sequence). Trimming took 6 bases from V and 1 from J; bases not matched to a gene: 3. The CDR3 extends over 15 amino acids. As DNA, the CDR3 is TGTGCCAGTAGCCTACTAGCGGGAGGCACAGATACGCAGTATTTT. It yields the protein CASSLLAGGTDTQYF.

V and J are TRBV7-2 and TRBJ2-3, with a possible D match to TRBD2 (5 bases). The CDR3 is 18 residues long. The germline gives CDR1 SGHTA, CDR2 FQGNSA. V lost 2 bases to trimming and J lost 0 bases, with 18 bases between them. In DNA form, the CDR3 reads TGTGCCAGCAGCTTATTGGACTTGACCCCTTCTAGCACAGATACGCAGTATTTT. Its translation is CASSLLDLTPSSTDTQYF.

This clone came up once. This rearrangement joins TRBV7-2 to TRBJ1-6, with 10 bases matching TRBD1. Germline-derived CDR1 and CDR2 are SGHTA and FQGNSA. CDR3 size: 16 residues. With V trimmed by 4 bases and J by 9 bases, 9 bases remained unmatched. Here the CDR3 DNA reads TGTGCCAGCAGCTCCGGGACAGGGGCCAGTGTTTCACCCCTCCACTTT. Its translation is CASSSGTGASVSPLHF.

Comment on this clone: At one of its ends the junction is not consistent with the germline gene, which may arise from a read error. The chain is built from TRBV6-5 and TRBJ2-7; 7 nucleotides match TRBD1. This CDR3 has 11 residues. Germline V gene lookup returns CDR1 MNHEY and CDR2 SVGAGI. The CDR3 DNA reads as TGTGCCAGCAGATTGGGACAGTTGGAGAACTTC. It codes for CASRLGQLENF.

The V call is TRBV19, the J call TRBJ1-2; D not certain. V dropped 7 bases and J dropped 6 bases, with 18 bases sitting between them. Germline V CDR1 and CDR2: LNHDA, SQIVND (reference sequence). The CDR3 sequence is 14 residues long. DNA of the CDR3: TGTGCCAGTACTCACCGACCAGCGGCCCATGGCTACACCTTC. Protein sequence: CASTHRPAAHGYTF.

The CDR3 bases are TGTGCCAGCAGCTTACCCGGGACATCCTATGGCTACACCTTC. Translated, it gives CASSLPGTSYGYTF. The V call is TRBV2, the J call TRBJ1-2; a possible D gene is TRBD1 (6 bases). CDR1 SNHLY and CDR2 FYNNEI come from the germline V gene. CDR3 length equals 14 residues. Trimming left V 6 bases short and J 4 bases short, with 15 bases between.

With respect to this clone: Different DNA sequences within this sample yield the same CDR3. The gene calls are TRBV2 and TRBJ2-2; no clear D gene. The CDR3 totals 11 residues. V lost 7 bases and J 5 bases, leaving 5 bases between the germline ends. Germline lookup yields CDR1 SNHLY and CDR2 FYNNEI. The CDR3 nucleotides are TGTGCCAGCACCCTGACCGGGGAGCTGTTTTTT. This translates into CASTLTGELFF.

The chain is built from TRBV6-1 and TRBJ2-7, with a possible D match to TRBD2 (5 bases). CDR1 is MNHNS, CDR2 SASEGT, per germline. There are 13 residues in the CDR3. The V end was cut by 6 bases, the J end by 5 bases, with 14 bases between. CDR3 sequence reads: CASRSGVANEQYF. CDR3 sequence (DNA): TGTGCCAGCAGGAGCGGAGTCGCTAACGAGCAGTACTTC.

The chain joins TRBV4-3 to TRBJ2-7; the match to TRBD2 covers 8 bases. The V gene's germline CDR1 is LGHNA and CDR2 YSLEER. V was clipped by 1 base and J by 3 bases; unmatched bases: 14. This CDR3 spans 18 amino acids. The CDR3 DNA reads TGCGCCAGCAGCCAAGCCTGGTATACGGGGGGGACCTTCTACGAGCAGTACTTC. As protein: CASSQAWYTGGTFYEQYF.

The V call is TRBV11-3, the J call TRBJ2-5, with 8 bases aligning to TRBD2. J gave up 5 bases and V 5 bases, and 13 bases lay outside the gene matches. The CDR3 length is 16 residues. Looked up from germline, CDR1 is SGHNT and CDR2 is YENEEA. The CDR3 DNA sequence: TGTGCCAGCAGCGCAGCATTACGGGGGGGCCTCGAGACCCAGTACTTC. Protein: CASSAALRGGLETQYF. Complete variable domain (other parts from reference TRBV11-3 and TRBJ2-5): EAGVVQSPRYKIIEKKQPVAFWCNPISGHNTLYWYLQNLGQGPELLIRYENEEAVDDSQLPKDRFSAERLKGVDSTLKIQPAELGDSAVYLCASSAALRGGLETQYFGPGTRLLVL.

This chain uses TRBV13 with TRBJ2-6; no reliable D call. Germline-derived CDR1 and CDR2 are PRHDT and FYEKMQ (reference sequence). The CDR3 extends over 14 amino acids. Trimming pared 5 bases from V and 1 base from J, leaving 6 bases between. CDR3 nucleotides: TGTGCCAGCAGCGAATTGTCTGGGGCCAACGTCCTGACTTTC. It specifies CASSELSGANVLTF.

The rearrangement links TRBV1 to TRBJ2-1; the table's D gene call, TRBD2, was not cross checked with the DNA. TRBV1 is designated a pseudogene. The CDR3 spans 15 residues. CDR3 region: CKGFAGATPGAEQFF. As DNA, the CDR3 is TGCAAGGGGTTTGCGGGAGCCACCCCGGGGGCTGAGCAGTTCTTC.

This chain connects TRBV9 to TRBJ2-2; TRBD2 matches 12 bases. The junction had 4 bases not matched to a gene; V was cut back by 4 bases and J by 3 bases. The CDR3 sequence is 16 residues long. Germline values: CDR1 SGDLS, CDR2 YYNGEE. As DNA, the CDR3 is TGTGCCAGCAGCCTTCCTAGCGGGAGGGACACCGGGGAGCTGTTTTTT. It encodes CASSLPSGRDTGELFF.

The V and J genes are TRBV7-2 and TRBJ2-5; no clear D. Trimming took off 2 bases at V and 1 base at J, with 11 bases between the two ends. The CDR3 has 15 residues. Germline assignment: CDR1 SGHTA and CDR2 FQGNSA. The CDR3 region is CASSLYTGAQETQYF. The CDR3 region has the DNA TGTGCCAGCAGCTTATATACGGGTGCCCAAGAGACCCAGTACTTC.

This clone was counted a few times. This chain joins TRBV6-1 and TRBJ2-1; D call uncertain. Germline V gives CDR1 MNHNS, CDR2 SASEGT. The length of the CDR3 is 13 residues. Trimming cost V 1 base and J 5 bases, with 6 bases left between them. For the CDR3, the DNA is TGTGCCAGCAGTGAAGGGACCAACAATGAGCAGTTCTTC. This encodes CASSEGTNNEQFF.

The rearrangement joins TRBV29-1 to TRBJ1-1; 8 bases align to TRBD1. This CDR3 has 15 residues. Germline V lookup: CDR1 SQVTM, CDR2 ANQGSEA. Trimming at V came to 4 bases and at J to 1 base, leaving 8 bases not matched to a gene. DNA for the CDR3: TGCAGCGTTGGGGGCAGGGGGCTGAGGAACACTGAAGCTTTCTTT. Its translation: CSVGGRGLRNTEAFF.